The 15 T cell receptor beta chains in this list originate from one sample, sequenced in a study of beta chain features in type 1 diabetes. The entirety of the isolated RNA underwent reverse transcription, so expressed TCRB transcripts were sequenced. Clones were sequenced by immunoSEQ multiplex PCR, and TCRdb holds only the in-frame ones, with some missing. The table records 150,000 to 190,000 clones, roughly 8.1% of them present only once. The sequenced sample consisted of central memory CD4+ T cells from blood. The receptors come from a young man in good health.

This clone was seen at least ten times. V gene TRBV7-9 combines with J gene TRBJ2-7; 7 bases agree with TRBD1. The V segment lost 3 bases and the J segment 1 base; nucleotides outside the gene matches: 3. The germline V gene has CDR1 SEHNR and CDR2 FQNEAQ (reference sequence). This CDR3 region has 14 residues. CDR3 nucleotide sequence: TGTGCCAGCAGCTTCTCACAGGGGTCCTACGAGCAGTACTTC. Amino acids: CASSFSQGSYEQYF. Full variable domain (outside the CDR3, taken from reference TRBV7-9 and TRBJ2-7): DTGVSQNPRHKITKRGQNVTFRCDPISEHNRLYWYRQTLGQGPEFLTYFQNEAQLEKSRLLSDRFSAERPKGSFSTLEIQRTEQGDSAMYLCASSFSQGSYEQYFGPGTRLTVT.

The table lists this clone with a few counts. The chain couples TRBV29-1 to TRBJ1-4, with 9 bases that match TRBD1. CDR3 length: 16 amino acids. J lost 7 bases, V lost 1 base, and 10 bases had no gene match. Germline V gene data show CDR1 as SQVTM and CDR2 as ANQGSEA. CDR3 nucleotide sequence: TGCAGCGTTGAAGGAAGGGGACAGGGTCTGGGTGAAAAACTGTTTTTT. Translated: CSVEGRGQGLGEKLFF. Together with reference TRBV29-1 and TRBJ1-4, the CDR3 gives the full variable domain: SAVISQKPSRDICQRGTSLTIQCQVDSQVTMMFWYRQQPGQSLTLIATANQGSEATYESGFVIDKFPISRPNLTFSTLTVSNMSPEDSSIYLCSVEGRGQGLGEKLFFGSGTQLSVL.

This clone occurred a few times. The CDR3 DNA reads TGTGCCAGCAGTCCCGGGGTAAACACTGAAGCTTTCTTT. Translated: CASSPGVNTEAFF. This chain uses TRBV6-5 with TRBJ1-1, with D unresolved. Germline loops: CDR1 MNHEY, CDR2 SVGAGI. The CDR3 length is 13 residues. V lost 5 bases to trimming and J lost 2 bases, with 9 bases between them.

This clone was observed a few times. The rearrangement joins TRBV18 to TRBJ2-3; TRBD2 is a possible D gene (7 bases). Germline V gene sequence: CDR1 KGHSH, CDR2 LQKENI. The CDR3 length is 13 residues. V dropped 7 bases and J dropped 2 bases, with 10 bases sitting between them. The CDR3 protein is CASFRGATDTQYF. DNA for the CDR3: TGTGCCAGCTTTCGGGGGGCCACAGATACGCAGTATTTT.

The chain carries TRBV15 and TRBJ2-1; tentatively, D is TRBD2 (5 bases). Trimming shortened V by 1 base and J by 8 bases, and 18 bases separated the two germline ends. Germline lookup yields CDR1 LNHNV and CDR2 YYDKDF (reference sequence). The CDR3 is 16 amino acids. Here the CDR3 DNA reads TGTGCCACCAGCAGAGCCCCGGTGGCGGGCCGGGATGAGCAGTTCTTC. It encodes CATSRAPVAGRDEQFF.

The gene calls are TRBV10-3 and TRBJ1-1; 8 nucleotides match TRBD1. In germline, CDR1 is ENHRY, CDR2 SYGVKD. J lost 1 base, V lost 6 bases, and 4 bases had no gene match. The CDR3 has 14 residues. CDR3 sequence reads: CAIRGTGENTEAFF. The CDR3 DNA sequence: TGTGCCATCAGGGGGACAGGCGAGAACACTGAAGCTTTCTTT.

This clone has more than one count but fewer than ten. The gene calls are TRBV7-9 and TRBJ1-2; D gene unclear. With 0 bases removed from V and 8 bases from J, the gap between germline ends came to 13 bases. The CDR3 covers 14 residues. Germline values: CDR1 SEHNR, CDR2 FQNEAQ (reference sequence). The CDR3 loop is CASSLAWAPSGYTF. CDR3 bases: TGTGCCAGCAGCTTAGCATGGGCCCCTTCGGGCTACACCTTC.

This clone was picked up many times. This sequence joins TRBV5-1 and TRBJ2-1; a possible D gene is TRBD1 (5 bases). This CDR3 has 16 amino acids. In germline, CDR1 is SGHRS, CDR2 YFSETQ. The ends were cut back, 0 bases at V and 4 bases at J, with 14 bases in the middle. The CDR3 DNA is TGCGCCAGCAGCTTGGGGACAATCCCGGGTTACAATGAGCAGTTCTTC. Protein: CASSLGTIPGYNEQFF.

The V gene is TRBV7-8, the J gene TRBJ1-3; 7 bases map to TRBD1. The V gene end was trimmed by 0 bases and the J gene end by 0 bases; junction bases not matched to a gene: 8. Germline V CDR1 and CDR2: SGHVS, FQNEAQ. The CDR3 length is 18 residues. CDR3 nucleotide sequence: TGTGCCAGCAGCTTAGCGGAGTTGAAGGGGGCCTCTGGAAACACCATATATTTT. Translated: CASSLAELKGASGNTIYF.

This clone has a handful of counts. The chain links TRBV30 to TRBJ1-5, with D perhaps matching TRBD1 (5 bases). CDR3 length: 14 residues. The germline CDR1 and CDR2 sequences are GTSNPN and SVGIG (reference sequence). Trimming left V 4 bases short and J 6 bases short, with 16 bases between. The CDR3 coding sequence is TGTGCCTGGAACGGAGACAGTTCCCTTCAGCCCCAGCATTTT. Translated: CAWNGDSSLQPQHF.

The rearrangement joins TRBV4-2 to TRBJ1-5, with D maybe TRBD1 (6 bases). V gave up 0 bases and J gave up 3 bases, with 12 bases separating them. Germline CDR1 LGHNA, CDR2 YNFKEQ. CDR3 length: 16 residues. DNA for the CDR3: TGTGCCAGCAGCCAAGAGACAGGTCGAGCCAATCAGCCCCAGCATTTT. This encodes CASSQETGRANQPQHF.

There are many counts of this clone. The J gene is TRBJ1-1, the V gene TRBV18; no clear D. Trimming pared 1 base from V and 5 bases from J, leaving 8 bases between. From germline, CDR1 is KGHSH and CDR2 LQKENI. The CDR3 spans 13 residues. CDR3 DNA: TGTGCCAGCTCACCACTCGGAGATACTGAAGCTTTCTTT. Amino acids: CASSPLGDTEAFF.

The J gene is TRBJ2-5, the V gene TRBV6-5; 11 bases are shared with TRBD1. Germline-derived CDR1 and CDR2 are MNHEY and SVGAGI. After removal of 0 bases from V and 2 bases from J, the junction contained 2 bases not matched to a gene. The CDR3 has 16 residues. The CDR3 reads CASSYSGTGGQETQYF. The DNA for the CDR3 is TGTGCCAGCAGTTACTCTGGGACAGGGGGTCAAGAGACCCAGTACTTC.

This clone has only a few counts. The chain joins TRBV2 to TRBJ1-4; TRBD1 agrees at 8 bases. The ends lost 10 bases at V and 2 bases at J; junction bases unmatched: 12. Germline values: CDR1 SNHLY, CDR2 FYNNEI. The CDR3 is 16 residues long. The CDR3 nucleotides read TGTGCCACCACTCAGGGGGCCTTGCCGACTAATGAAAAACTGTTTTTT. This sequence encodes CATTQGALPTNEKLFF.

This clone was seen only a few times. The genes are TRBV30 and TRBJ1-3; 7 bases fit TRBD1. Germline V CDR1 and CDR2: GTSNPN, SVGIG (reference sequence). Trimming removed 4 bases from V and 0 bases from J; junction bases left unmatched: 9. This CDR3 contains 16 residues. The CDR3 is CAWTGLGGFSGNTIYF. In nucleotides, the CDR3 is TGTGCCTGGACGGGCTTAGGGGGCTTCTCTGGAAACACCATATATTTT.